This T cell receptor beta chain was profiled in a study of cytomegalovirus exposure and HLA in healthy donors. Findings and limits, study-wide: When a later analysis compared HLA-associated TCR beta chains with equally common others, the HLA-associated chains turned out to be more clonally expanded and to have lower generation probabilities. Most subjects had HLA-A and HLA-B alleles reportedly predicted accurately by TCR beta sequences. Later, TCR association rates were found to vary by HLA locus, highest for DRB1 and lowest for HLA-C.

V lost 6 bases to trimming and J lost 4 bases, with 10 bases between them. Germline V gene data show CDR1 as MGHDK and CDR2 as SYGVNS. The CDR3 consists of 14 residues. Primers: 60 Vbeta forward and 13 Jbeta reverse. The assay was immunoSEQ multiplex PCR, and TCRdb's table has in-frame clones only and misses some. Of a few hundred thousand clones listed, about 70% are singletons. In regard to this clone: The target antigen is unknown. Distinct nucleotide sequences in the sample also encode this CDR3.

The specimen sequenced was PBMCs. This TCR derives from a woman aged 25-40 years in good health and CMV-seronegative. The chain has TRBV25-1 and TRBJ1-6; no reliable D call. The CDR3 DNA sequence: TGTGCCAGCAGGGAGGCCCTTTATAATTCACCCCTCCACTTT. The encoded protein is CASREALYNSPLHF.